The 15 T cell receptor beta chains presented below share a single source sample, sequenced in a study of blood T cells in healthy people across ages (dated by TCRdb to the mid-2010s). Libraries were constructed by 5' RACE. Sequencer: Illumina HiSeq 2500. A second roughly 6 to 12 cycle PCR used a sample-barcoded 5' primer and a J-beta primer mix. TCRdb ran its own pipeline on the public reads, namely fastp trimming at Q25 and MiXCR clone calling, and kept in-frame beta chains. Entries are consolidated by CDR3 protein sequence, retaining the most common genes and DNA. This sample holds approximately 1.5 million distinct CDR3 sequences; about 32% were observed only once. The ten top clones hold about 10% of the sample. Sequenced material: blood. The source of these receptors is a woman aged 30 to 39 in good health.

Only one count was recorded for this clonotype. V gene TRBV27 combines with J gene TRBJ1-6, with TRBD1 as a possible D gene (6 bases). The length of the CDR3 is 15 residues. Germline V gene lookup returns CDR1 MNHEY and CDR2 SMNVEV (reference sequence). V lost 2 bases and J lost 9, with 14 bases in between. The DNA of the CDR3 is TGTGCCAGCAGTTTAGAATACAGGGCCGGTTCACCCCTCCACTTT. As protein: CASSLEYRAGSPLHF.

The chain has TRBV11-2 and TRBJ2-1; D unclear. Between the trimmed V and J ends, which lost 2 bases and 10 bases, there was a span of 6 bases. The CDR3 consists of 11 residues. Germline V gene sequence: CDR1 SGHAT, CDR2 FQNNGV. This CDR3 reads CASSLFKEQFF. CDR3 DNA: TGTGCCAGCAGCTTATTTAAGGAGCAGTTCTTC.

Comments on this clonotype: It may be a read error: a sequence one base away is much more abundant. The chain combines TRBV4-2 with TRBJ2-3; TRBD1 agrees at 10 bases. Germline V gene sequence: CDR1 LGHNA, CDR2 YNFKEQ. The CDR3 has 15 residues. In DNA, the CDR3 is TGTGCCAGCAGCTTGCGGGACAGGGGCACAGGTACGCAGTATTTT. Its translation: CASSLRDRGTGTQYF.

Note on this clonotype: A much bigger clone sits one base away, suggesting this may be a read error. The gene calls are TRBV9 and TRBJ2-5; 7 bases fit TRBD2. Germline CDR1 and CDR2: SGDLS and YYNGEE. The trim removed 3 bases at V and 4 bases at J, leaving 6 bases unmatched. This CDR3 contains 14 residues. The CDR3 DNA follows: TGTGCCAGCAGCGCGGCGCGACTAGCAGAGACCCAGTACTTC. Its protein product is CASSAARLAETQYF.

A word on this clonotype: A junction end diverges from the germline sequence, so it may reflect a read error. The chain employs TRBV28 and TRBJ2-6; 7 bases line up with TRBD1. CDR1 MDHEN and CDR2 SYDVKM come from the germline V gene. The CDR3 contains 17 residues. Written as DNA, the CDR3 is TGTGCCAGCAGTTCTCTTGAGGGGTTAACAGGGGCCAACATCCTGACTTTC. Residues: CASSSLEGLTGANILTF.

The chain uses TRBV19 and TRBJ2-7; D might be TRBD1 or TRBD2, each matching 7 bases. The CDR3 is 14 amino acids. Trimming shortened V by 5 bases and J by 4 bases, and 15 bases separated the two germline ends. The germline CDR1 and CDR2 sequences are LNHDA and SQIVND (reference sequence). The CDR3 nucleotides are TGTGCCAGTAGTCCTCAGGGGGGGGATTACGAGCAGTACTTC. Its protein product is CASSPQGGDYEQYF.

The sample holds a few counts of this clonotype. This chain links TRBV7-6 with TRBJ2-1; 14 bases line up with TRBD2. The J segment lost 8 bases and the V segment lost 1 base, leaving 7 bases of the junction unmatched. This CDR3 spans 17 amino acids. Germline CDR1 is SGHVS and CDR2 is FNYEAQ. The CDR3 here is CASSLVPGTSGSDEQFF. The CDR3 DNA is TGTGCCAGCAGCTTAGTTCCCGGGACTAGCGGGAGCGATGAGCAGTTCTTC.

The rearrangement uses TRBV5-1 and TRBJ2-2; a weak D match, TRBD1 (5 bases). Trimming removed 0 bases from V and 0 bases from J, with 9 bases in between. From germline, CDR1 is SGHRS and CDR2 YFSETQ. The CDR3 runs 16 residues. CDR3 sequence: CASSLDRPSNTGELFF. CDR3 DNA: TGCGCCAGCAGCTTGGACAGGCCTTCGAACACCGGGGAGCTGTTTTTT.

CDR3 protein: CAISEPLGEKLFF. The DNA for the CDR3 is TGTGCCATCAGTGAGCCCCTTGGTGAAAAACTGTTTTTT. This chain uses TRBV10-3 with TRBJ1-4; no firm D call. V lost 2 bases and J lost 7, with 8 bases in between. The germline CDR1 and CDR2 sequences are ENHRY and SYGVKD. This CDR3 spans 13 amino acids.

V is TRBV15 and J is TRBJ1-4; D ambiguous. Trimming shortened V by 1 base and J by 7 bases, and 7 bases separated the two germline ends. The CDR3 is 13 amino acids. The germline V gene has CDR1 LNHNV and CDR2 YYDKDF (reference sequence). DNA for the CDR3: TGTGCCACCAGCAGAGGGGGAAGTGAAAAACTGTTTTTT. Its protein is CATSRGGSEKLFF.

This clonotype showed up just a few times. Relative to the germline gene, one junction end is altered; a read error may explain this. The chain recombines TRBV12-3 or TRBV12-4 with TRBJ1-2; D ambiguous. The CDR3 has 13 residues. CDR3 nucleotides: TGTGCCAGTCAGCGCGGGTCAGGTTATGACTACACCTTC. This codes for CASQRGSGYDYTF.

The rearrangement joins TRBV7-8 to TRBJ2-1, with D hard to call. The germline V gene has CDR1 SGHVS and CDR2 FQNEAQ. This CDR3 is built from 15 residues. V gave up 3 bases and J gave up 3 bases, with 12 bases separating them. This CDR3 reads CASSLGKPIYNEQFF. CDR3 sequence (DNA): TGTGCCAGCAGCTTGGGGAAACCGATCTACAATGAGCAGTTCTTC.

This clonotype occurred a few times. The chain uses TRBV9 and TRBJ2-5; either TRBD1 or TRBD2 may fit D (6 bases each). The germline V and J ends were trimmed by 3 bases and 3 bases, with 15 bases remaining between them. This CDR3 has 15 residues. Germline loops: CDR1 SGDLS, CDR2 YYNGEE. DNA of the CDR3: TGTGCCAGCAGCGACGCGGGACACGGAGAAGAGACCCAGTACTTC. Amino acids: CASSDAGHGEETQYF.

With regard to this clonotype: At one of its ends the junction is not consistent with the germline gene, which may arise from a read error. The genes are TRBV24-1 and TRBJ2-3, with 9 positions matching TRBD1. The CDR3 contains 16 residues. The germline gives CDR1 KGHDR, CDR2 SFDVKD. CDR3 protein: CATSDLRTGDTDTRYF. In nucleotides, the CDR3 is TGTGCCACCAGTGATTTGCGGACAGGGGACACAGATACGCGGTATTTT.

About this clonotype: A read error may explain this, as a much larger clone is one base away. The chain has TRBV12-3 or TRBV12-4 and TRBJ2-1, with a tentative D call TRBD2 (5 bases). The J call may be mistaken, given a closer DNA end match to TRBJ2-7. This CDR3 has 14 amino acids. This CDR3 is CASSNAGSYNEQYF. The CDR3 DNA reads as TGTGCCAGCTCAAATGCGGGCTCCTACAATGAGCAGTACTTC.